This is a list of T cell receptor beta chains from one sample in a study of immune characterization of retroperitoneal liposarcoma. TCRdb passed the PCR reads through MiXCR, listing each CDR3 protein once. The sample consists of approximately 11,000 distinct CDR3 sequences, around 26% of them appearing once. The sequenced sample consisted of tumor tissue. The receptors were sampled from a female donor with retroperitoneal liposarcoma. The CDR3 runs from the conserved cysteine through the conserved F or W. Each record gives: V gene, J gene, CDR3 protein.

TRBV6-1	TRBJ2-3	CATGTASAGDTQYF
TRBV10-3	TRBJ2-1	CAISVEGGETQFF
TRBV7-6	TRBJ2-3	CASSLVGTGFPDTQYF
TRBV25-1	TRBJ1-2	CASSEGVGYTF
TRBV7-6	TRBJ2-5	CASSFQGAWEQYF
TRBV6-1	TRBJ2-1	CASSARMGAKNIQFF
TRBV6-1	TRBJ1-2	CASFTGPYGYTF
TRBV7-2	TRBJ2-1	CASSFHSGGTEQFF
TRBV6-6	TRBJ2-3	CASSYTSGGSDTQYF
TRBV27	TRBJ2-1	CASSLLAGGPGNEQFF